The clone carrying this TCR beta chain was observed a few times. The sample comes from a study of identical twins. Unique molecular identifiers were present on cDNA, and template switching added a universal primer site. TCRdb reprocessed the 5' RACE reads with MiXCR, giving one entry per CDR3 protein. The sample lists some 730,000 distinct CDR3 sequences; roughly 18% were seen once. The CDR3 is 12 amino acids. V lost 3 bases, J lost 8 bases, and 9 bases lay in between. CDR1 and CDR2 (germline): SGHRS, YFSETQ. The same sample was also used in a study of T cells expressing NK-cell markers. As reported in that work: Investigators obtained TCR beta repertoires from sorted CD3+CD56+NKG2C+, CD3+CD56+NKG2C- and CD3+CD56-NKG2C+ T cells. Several experiments added an anti-gamma-delta TCR antibody to sort only alpha-beta TCR T cells.

The sequence derives from a woman between 18 and 29 years old in good health. The sequenced sample consisted of PBMCs. This chain links TRBV5-1 with TRBJ2-1; D call uncertain. The CDR3 here is CASSYQLDEQFF. The DNA for the CDR3 is TGCGCCAGCAGCTACCAACTGGATGAGCAGTTCTTC.